The sequence of this T cell receptor beta chain was determined in a study of cytomegalovirus exposure and HLA in healthy donors. The CDR3 length is 12 residues. Trimming stripped 2 bases from V and 11 bases from J, with 11 bases between. The germline CDR1 and CDR2 sequences are SNHLY and FYNNEI. The PCR had 60 Vbeta and 13 Jbeta primers. Assay: immunoSEQ multiplex PCR; the TCRdb copy retains only in-frame clones and omits some. The sample carries some 110,000 clones, around 69% recorded once. With regard to this clone: Its antigen remains unidentified.

Whole-study findings and limits: Follow-up analysis found HLA locus-dependent TCR association rates, highest for DRB1 and lowest for HLA-C. In an earlier analysis, most TCR beta V segments were productive about 87% or about 30% of the time.

Sample: PBMCs. The V and J genes are TRBV2 and TRBJ2-3; TRBD1 might be the D (6 bases). The clonotype comes from a man aged 50 to 59 in good health and CMV-seropositive. CDR3: CASSERQGLQYF. The CDR3 nucleotides read TGTGCCAGCAGTGAACGGCAGGGGTTGCAGTATTTT.